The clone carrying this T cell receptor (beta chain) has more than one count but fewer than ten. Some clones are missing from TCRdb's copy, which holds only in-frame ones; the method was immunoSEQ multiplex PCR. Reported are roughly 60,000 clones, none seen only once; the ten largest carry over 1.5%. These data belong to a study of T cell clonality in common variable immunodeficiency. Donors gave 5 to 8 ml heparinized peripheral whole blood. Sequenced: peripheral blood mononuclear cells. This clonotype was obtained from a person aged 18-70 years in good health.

CDR3 sequence: CASSTPSGSKTQYF. The part of the CDR3 DNA that was read is TGTGCCAGCAGCACCCCTAGCGGGAGTAAGACC. The V gene is TRBV5-4, the J gene TRBJ2-5; 10 nucleotides line up with TRBD2. The read ends 3 residues before the CDR3 terminus; that terminus is restored from the germline J gene. The length of the CDR3 is 14 residues. Germline CDR1 reads SGHNT; CDR2 reads YYREEE (reference sequence). With V trimmed by 4 bases and J by 6 bases, 6 bases remained unmatched.